The clone carrying this T cell receptor (beta chain) was detected only a few times. The data stem from a study of T cells in Graves' hyperthyroidism and ophthalmopathy. After removal of 1 base from V and 8 bases from J, the junction contained 9 bases not matched to a gene. CDR3 length equals 17 residues. CDR1 and CDR2 (germline): SGHKS, YYEKEE (reference sequence). RNA transcripts provided the source from which TCR beta CDR3 regions were amplified. The HTBI set primed first-round TCR CDR3 RT-PCR. MiXCR, run by TCRdb on the multiplex PCR reads, gives a single entry per CDR3 protein. There are approximately 300,000 distinct CDR3 sequences in the sample; 16% occur only once, and around 34% lies in the top ten.

This TCR came from a man younger than 45 with Graves' hyperthyroidism. Sequencing input: blood. The chain is built from TRBV5-5 and TRBJ1-6; 10 nucleotides line up with TRBD1. CDR3 sequence: CASSLSAWGTGDSPLHF. CDR3 sequence (DNA): TGTGCCAGCAGCTTGTCTGCCTGGGGGACAGGGGATTCACCCCTCCACTTT.